This T cell receptor (beta chain) was recovered during a study of Graves' ophthalmopathy and Graves' hyperthyroidism. Study-level results: Using a 13-signature model, the authors split ophthalmopathy from stable hyperthyroidism, with 85% to 90% sensitivity and approximately 84% specificity. In blood, most expanded thyroid clonotypes above 0.001 frequency were also detected.

Ophthalmopathy was moderately-to-severely active, CAS at least 3, NOSPECS at least 4, lasting under 3 months. Remarks on this clonotype: Its antigen is unidentified.

The CDR3 length is 14 residues. V lost 5 bases, J lost 6 bases, and 17 bases lay in between. Germline CDR1 SGHKS, CDR2 YYEKEE (reference sequence). CDR3 regions of TCR beta were amplified from RNA transcripts. Following a first-round RT-PCR that used HTBI primers, a second-round multiplex PCR was carried out. In TCRdb, the multiplex PCR reads were re-called with MiXCR into one record per CDR3 protein. The sample carries about 640,000 distinct CDR3 sequences, 35% to 50% recorded once. The rearrangement uses TRBV5-5 and TRBJ1-2, with D tentatively TRBD1 (5 bases). The clonotype was recovered from an adult man with Graves' ophthalmopathy. Sequencing input: peripheral blood. The chain's CDR3 is CASRQDRGGDGYTF. CDR3 coding DNA: TGTGCCAGCAGACAAGATAGGGGAGGCGATGGCTACACCTTC.